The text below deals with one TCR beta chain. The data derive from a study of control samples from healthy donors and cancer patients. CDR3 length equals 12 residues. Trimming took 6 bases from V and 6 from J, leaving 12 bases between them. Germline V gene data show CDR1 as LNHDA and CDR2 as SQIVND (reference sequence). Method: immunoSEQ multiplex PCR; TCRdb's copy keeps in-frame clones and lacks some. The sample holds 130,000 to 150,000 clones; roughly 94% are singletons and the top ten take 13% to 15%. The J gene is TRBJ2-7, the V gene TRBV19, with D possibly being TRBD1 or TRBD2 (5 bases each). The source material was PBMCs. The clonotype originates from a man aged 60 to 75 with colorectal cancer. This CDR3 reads CASRNPGTEQYF. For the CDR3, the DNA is TGTGCCAGTAGAAACCCAGGGACCGAGCAGTACTTC.